The source of this T cell receptor (beta chain) is a study of blood T cell repertoires in COVID-19. The wider study: The origin of the acute and convalescent COVID-19 samples was the United States, Italy and Spain.

Patients at the Seattle site were enrolled during active infection and followed longitudinally. As processed by the authors: How many nucleated cells were present was estimated from reference gene primer amplification. The assay was immunoSEQ multiplex PCR, and TCRdb's table has in-frame clones only and misses some. V and J calls plus clone size are reproduced from that table; the DNA served to infer D and trimming. The data contain 150,000 to 200,000 clones, more than 75% of them singletons. The sequence derives from a person aged 70 to 85 with COVID-19, enrolled during active disease. What was sequenced was peripheral blood.

The CDR3 loop reads CASSLGTGGNEQFF. In DNA form, the CDR3 reads TGTGCCAGCAGCCTCGGGACTGGCGGCAATGAGCAGTTCTTC. J is TRBJ2-1 and V is TRBV14; D is perhaps TRBD2 (6 bases). The V and J ends lost 4 bases and 6 bases respectively, with 13 bases between them. Germline values: CDR1 SGHDN, CDR2 FVKESK. This CDR3 has 14 residues.